This T cell receptor (beta chain) derives from a study of cytomegalovirus exposure and HLA in healthy donors. The study's findings and limits: Most observed TCR sequences were rare, whereas some public TCRs were detected in many donors. Certain indistinguishable V segments, among them TRBV6-2 and TRBV6-3, were excluded. An ancestry cluster, one associated with Asian ancestry, reportedly showed fewer N-insertions than the approximately 660-donor mean in a later analysis.

The CDR3 is 16 amino acids. The germline V gene has CDR1 SEHNR and CDR2 FQNEAQ (reference sequence). V lost 5 bases and J lost 1, with 17 bases in between. Of note for this clone: Its matching antigen is unknown.

Use of 60 Vbeta and 13 Jbeta primers characterized the PCR. TCRdb keeps only in-frame clones here, not all; method: immunoSEQ multiplex PCR. The sample spans some 130,000 clones; the ten largest clones claim roughly 1.6%. This rearrangement joins TRBV7-9 to TRBJ1-1; D perhaps matches TRBD1 (6 bases). The sequence derives from a woman between 35 and 50 years old in good health and CMV-seronegative. Input material: PBMCs. CDR3 in DNA: TGTGCCAGCAGCCCCCGCCCGGGGGGCAGGAACACTGAAGCTTTCTTT. Translating gives CASSPRPGGRNTEAFF.